The source of this TCR beta chain is a study of CD8 T cells in ankylosing spondylitis. Study outcomes and limitations: In ankylosing spondylitis patients, matched synovial fluid reportedly showed significant enrichment of disease-linked clones. Peripheral blood held disease-linked clones only at relatively low frequency, and these were CD8+.

Generation of TCR beta libraries employed quantitative 5'-RACE incorporating molecular barcodes. TCRdb called the 5' RACE reads again in MiXCR, with one record for every CDR3 protein. The repertoire holds 200,000 to 300,000 distinct CDR3 sequences, over 9.5% seen once, with roughly 2.5% in the top ten. J was trimmed by 4 bases and V by 5 bases; bases with no gene match: 10. The CDR3 contains 17 residues. CDR1 is SEHNR, CDR2 FQNEAQ, per germline (reference sequence). This clonotype was recorded at least ten times. Its matching antigen is unknown. The sequence was obtained from a male donor with ankylosing spondylitis or in good health (not recorded which). Sequenced material: blood, either unsorted or a sorted T cell fraction (not recorded which). J is TRBJ2-1 and V is TRBV7-9, with 11 bases identical to TRBD2. In nucleotides, the CDR3 is TGTGCCAGCAGCCCGGCGGCTAGCGGGAGGCGGTACAATGAGCAGTTCTTC. Translation gives CASSPAASGRRYNEQFF.